Listed here are 26 T cell receptor beta chains from one sample, sequenced in a study of T cell responses to AZD1222 COVID-19 vaccine. Assay: immunoSEQ multiplex PCR; the TCRdb copy retains only in-frame clones and omits some. The sample lists fewer than 200,000 clones; approximately 90% were seen once. Sequenced material: peripheral blood, taken on day 0 of AZD1222 vaccination. These receptors all come from an adult in good health.

The V gene is TRBV5-4, the J gene TRBJ1-3, with a weak D call TRBD1 (5 bases). Germline values: CDR1 SGHNT, CDR2 YYREEE (reference sequence). This CDR3 has 14 amino acids. Trimming cost V 3 bases and J 3 bases, with 10 bases left between them. The chain's CDR3 is CASSSSQGGNTIYF. DNA for the CDR3: TGTGCCAGCAGCTCATCCCAGGGTGGAAACACCATATATTTT. Looking up the rest from reference TRBV5-4 and TRBJ1-3 gives the full variable domain: ETGVTQSPTHLIKTRGQQVTLRCSSQSGHNTVSWYQQALGQGPQFIFQYYREEENGRGNFPPRFSGLQFPNYSSELNVNALELDDSALYLCASSSSQGGNTIYFGEGSWLTVV.

The CDR3 spells CASSRDRPSIYEQYF. CDR3 DNA: TGTGCCAGCAGCCGAGACAGGCCAAGTATATACGAGCAGTACTTC. V is TRBV7-9 and J is TRBJ2-7; D perhaps matches TRBD1 (6 bases). The V end was cut by 5 bases, the J end by 4 bases, with 18 bases between. The CDR3 has 15 residues. From germline, CDR1 is SEHNR and CDR2 FQNEAQ (reference sequence).

This clone appeared a single time. The chain's CDR3 is CASSQDPGTGANVLTF. CDR3 DNA: TGTGCCAGCAGCCAAGACCCGGGGACTGGGGCCAACGTCCTGACTTTC. The V and J genes are TRBV3-1 (or the pseudogene TRBV3-2) and TRBJ2-6; the D gene is possibly TRBD2 (5 bases). The germline V gene encodes CDR1 LGHDT and CDR2 YNNKEL (reference sequence). V dropped 0 bases and J dropped 2 bases, with 8 bases sitting between them. CDR3 length: 16 amino acids.

The rearrangement uses TRBV27 and TRBJ2-7; perhaps D is TRBD1 or TRBD2 (5 bases each). There are 14 residues in the CDR3. V dropped 4 bases and J dropped 2 bases, with 12 bases sitting between them. Per the germline V gene, CDR1 is MNHEY and CDR2 is SMNVEV (reference sequence). Here the CDR3 reads CASSSWDGAYEQYF. The DNA of the CDR3 is TGTGCCAGCAGTTCATGGGACGGCGCCTACGAGCAGTACTTC.

The chain links TRBV6-5 to TRBJ2-3, with TRBD1 matching 9 bases. The CDR3 has 13 amino acids. CDR1 is MNHEY and CDR2 is SVGAGI in the germline V gene. With 2 bases clipped from V and 12 bases from J, the junction kept 6 bases outside the gene matches. CDR3 nucleotide sequence: TGTGCCAGCAGTTACCAGGGACAGGGAGGCCAGTATTTT. Translation gives CASSYQGQGGQYF.

The table lists this clone with a count of one. V and J are TRBV7-9 and TRBJ1-1; 9 bases align to TRBD1. The CDR3 covers 13 residues. Looked up from germline, CDR1 is SEHNR and CDR2 is FQNEAQ (reference sequence). J lost 8 bases, V lost 3 bases, and 4 bases had no gene match. CDR3 coding DNA: TGTGCCAGCAGCTTTAGACAGGGGGTCGAAGCTTTCTTT. This sequence encodes CASSFRQGVEAFF.

The chain recombines TRBV12-5 with TRBJ2-2; D is ambiguous. This CDR3 is 15 amino acids long. V lost 1 base and J lost 6, with 12 bases in between. Looked up from germline, CDR1 is LGHNT and CDR2 is FRNRAP. CDR3 in DNA: TGTGCTAGTGGTTTGGGCGGCTCCCTTGCCGGGGAGCTGTTTTTT. This gives the protein CASGLGGSLAGELFF.

V is TRBV7-8 and J is TRBJ2-7, with D tentatively TRBD2 (6 bases). V shed 5 bases and J shed 3 bases, with 23 bases lying between them. CDR3 length: 17 amino acids. Germline-derived CDR1 and CDR2 are SGHVS and FQNEAQ. The CDR3 loop is CASSHRVGRIDYYEQYF. The CDR3 DNA is TGTGCCAGCAGCCACCGGGTGGGGAGGATCGACTACTACGAGCAGTACTTC.

In this sample, this clone turned up a few times. V is TRBV29-1 and J is TRBJ2-7; a weak D match, TRBD1 (6 bases). This CDR3 comprises 11 residues. Trimming left V 6 bases short and J 6 bases short, with 12 bases between. Germline V CDR1 and CDR2: SQVTM, ANQGSEA. CDR3 protein: CSVLDRSEQYF. The CDR3 nucleotides are TGCAGCGTGCTGGACAGAAGCGAGCAGTACTTC.

The chain links TRBV27 to TRBJ1-2; perhaps TRBD1 as D (5 bases). V lost 8 bases and J lost 4, with 14 bases in between. The CDR3 consists of 13 residues. Per the germline V gene, CDR1 is MNHEY and CDR2 is SMNVEV (reference sequence). The DNA of the CDR3 is TGTGCCAGCTCGGCAGGGATCGTCTATGGCTACACCTTC. It encodes CASSAGIVYGYTF.

The chain couples TRBV3-1 (or the pseudogene TRBV3-2) to TRBJ2-4; no clear D gene. CDR1 is LGHDT and CDR2 is YNNKEL in the germline V gene (reference sequence). V was trimmed by 7 bases and J by 5 bases, leaving 12 bases between them. The CDR3 is 13 residues long. Here the CDR3 reads CASTFGQQNIQYF. The CDR3 DNA reads as TGTGCCAGCACTTTTGGTCAGCAAAACATTCAGTACTTC.

V and J are TRBV30 and TRBJ1-2; no firm D call. V was trimmed by 3 bases and J by 6 bases, leaving 17 bases between them. This CDR3 contains 14 residues. Germline V CDR1 and CDR2: GTSNPN, SVGIG (reference sequence). The DNA for the CDR3 is TGTGCCTGGAGGGCTCGGTCGATGCGTGATGGCTACACCTTC. Translation: CAWRARSMRDGYTF. The full variable domain, in which reference TRBV30 and TRBJ1-2 provide the parts outside the CDR3, is SQTIHQWPATLVQPVGSPLSLECTVEGTSNPNLYWYRQAAGRGLQLLFYSVGIGQISSEVPQNLSASRPQDRQFILSSKKLLLSDSGFYLCAWRARSMRDGYTFGSGTRLTVV.

A single count supports this clone. The V gene is TRBV23-1, the J gene TRBJ1-4, with 8 bases that match TRBD1. TRBV23-1 is an ORF, and what it does is uncertain. With 8 bases clipped from V and 8 bases from J, the junction kept 10 bases outside the gene matches. This CDR3 comprises 14 residues. This CDR3 reads CASAAYRGMEKLFF. CDR3 nucleotide sequence: TGCGCCAGCGCCGCCTACAGGGGGATGGAAAAACTGTTTTTT.

The CDR3 spells CASTPGGNYGYTF. Here the CDR3 DNA reads TGTGCCAGCACCCCGGGGGGGAACTATGGCTACACCTTC. V gene TRBV6-5 combines with J gene TRBJ1-2; perhaps TRBD1 as D (5 bases). V was pared by 7 bases and J by 2 bases, with 11 bases between. The CDR3 totals 13 residues. Germline CDR1 MNHEY, CDR2 SVGAGI.

The chain is built from TRBV7-6 and TRBJ1-2; tentatively, D is TRBD1 (6 bases). V lost 1 base and J lost 0, with 6 bases in between. Germline values: CDR1 SGHVS, CDR2 FNYEAQ. The CDR3 loop spans 14 amino acids. Written as DNA, the CDR3 is TGTGCCAGCAGCTTAGAGGGGGCTAACTATGGCTACACCTTC. As protein: CASSLEGANYGYTF. Drawing the rest from reference TRBV7-6 and TRBJ1-2, the complete variable domain is GAGVSQSPRYKVTKRGQDVALRCDPISGHVSLYWYRQALGQGPEFLTYFNYEAQQDKSGLPNDRFSAERPEGSISTLTIQRTEQRDSAMYRCASSLEGANYGYTFGSGTRLTVV.

V is TRBV4-1 and J is TRBJ1-1; no definite D call. The V gene's germline CDR1 is MGHRA and CDR2 YSYEKL. There are 14 residues in the CDR3. With 5 bases removed from V and 1 base from J, the gap between germline ends came to 11 bases. The CDR3 DNA sequence: TGCGCCAGCAGCTGGACCGCTACGAACACTGAAGCTTTCTTT. This codes for CASSWTATNTEAFF.

V usage is TRBV2 and J usage is TRBJ2-5; D possibly corresponds to TRBD1 (5 bases). The CDR3 has 16 amino acids. From germline, CDR1 is SNHLY and CDR2 FYNNEI. Trimming removed 4 bases at V and 4 bases at J, with 19 bases between. As DNA, the CDR3 is TGTGCCAGCAGTGGGAGAGGACACGGTGTAGGAGAGACCCAGTACTTC. Translating it yields CASSGRGHGVGETQYF.

The chain couples TRBV30 to TRBJ1-2, with unresolved D. In germline, CDR1 is GTSNPN, CDR2 SVGIG (reference sequence). The CDR3 is made up of 13 amino acids. V was cut by 7 bases and J by 8 bases, with 20 bases left in between. CDR3 protein: CALNPGLISGYTF. The CDR3 region has the DNA TGTGCCTTAAATCCAGGATTAATATCCGGCTACACCTTC.

J is TRBJ1-2 and V is TRBV5-1; D call uncertain. The V gene lost 0 bases and the J gene lost 5 bases, with 5 bases spanning the gap. Germline CDR1 and CDR2: SGHRS and YFSETQ. This CDR3 spans 12 amino acids. This chain's CDR3 is CASSLENYGYTF. As DNA, the CDR3 is TGCGCCAGCAGCTTGGAGAATTATGGCTACACCTTC.

J is TRBJ2-5 and V is TRBV9; 9 bases map to TRBD1. Per germline, CDR1 SGDLS and CDR2 YYNGEE. CDR3 length: 14 amino acids. J gave up 4 bases and V 4 bases, and 5 bases lay outside the gene matches. CDR3 coding DNA: TGTGCCAGCAGCTCGGACAGGGGCAGAGAGACCCAGTACTTC. This translates into CASSSDRGRETQYF.

The rearrangement joins TRBV11-1 to TRBJ2-1; a weak D match, TRBD2 (5 bases). The germline V gene has CDR1 SGHAT and CDR2 FQDESV (reference sequence). This CDR3 contains 14 residues. The ends were cut back, 2 bases at V and 8 bases at J, with 13 bases in the middle. CDR3 bases: TGTGCCAGCAGCTTAACCCCTAGCCGGGATGAGCAGTTCTTC. Protein product: CASSLTPSRDEQFF.

The chain carries TRBV30 and TRBJ2-3, with 7 bases lining up with TRBD1. CDR1 and CDR2 (germline): GTSNPN, SVGIG (reference sequence). The CDR3 loop spans 15 amino acids. V shed 2 bases, J shed 0 bases, and the junction held 5 bases outside the gene matches. CDR3 nucleotides: TGTGCCTGGAGTCTGGGACAGTCCAGCACAGATACGCAGTATTTT. It encodes CAWSLGQSSTDTQYF.

The V call is TRBV4-1, the J call TRBJ2-2; D is unclear. CDR3 size: 14 residues. V was cut by 0 bases and J by 5 bases, with 7 bases left in between. CDR1 is MGHRA, CDR2 YSYEKL, per germline. The DNA for the CDR3 is TGCGCCAGCAGCCAAGATCGCACGACCGGGGAGCTGTTTTTT. It is translated as CASSQDRTTGELFF.

The chain has TRBV7-8 and TRBJ1-1; D is possibly TRBD1 (5 bases). CDR1 is SGHVS and CDR2 is FQNEAQ in the germline V gene. V was pared by 5 bases and J by 6 bases, with 16 bases between. This CDR3 contains 14 residues. The CDR3, as DNA: TGTGCCAGCAGCAGCAGGGTTAAAGATGCTGAAGCTTTCTTT. This sequence encodes CASSSRVKDAEAFF.

The chain links TRBV2 to TRBJ2-3, with D perhaps matching TRBD1 (6 bases). V was trimmed by 11 bases and J by 1 base, leaving 19 bases between them. Per the germline V gene, CDR1 is SNHLY and CDR2 is FYNNEI. The CDR3 contains 15 residues. The CDR3 DNA reads TGTGCCCGCCAGCCCCCGTACAGGGGCACAGATACGCAGTATTTT. Residues: CARQPPYRGTDTQYF.

The V call is TRBV5-5, the J call TRBJ2-2; 9 bases agree with TRBD1. J lost 5 bases, V lost 0 bases, and 5 bases had no gene match. Looked up from germline, CDR1 is SGHKS and CDR2 is YYEKEE (reference sequence). The CDR3 extends over 16 amino acids. The CDR3 loop is CASSLVDRGATGELFF. The DNA of the CDR3 is TGTGCCAGCAGCTTGGTTGACAGGGGGGCGACCGGGGAGCTGTTTTTT.